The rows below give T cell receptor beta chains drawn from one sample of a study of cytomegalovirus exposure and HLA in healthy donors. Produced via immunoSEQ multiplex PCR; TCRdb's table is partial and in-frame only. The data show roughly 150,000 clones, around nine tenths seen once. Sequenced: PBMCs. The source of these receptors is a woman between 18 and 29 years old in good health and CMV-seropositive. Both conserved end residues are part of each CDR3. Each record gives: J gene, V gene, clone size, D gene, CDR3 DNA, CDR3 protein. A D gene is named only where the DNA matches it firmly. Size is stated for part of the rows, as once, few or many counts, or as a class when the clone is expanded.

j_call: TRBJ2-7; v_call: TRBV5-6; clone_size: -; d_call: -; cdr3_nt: TGTGCCAGCAGCGTACTGAGCTCCTACGAGCAGTACTTC; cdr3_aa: CASSVLSSYEQYF
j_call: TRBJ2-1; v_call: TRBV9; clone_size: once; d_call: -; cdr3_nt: TGTGCCAGCAGCGTAGACCTGAGCTCCTACAATGAGCAGTTCTTC; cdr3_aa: CASSVDLSSYNEQFF
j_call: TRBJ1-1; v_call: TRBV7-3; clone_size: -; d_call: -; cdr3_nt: TGTGCCAGCAGCTTAAGTAGGAACACTGAAGCTTTCTTT; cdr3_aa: CASSLSRNTEAFF
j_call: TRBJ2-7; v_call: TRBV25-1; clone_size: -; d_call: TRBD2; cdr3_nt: TGTGCCAGCAGTGAAAGTCAAAGCGGGAGGGCCTACGAGCAGTACTTC; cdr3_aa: CASSESQSGRAYEQYF
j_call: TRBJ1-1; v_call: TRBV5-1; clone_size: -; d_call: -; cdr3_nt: TGCGCCAGCAGCCCCCCTGGGAGTCGGAACGCTGAAGCTTTCTTT; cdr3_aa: CASSPPGSRNAEAFF
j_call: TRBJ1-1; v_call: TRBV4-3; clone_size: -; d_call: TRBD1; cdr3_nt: TGCGCCAGCAGCCTCAACAGGGGGCGCGGCACTGAAGCTTTCTTT; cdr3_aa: CASSLNRGRGTEAFF
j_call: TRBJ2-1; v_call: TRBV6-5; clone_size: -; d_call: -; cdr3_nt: TGTGCCAGCAGTTATCCGCGGGGACTCCACAATGAGCAGTTCTTC; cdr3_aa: CASSYPRGLHNEQFF
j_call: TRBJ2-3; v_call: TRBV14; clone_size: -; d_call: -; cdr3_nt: TGTGCCAGCAGCCAGGGGGCACGTTACACAGATACGCAGTATTTT; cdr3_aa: CASSQGARYTDTQYF
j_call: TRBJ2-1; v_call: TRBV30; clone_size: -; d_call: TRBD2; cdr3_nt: TGTGCCTGGAATGTGAGGGCGGGAGATGGGAGTGAGCAGTTCTTC; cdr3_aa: CAWNVRAGDGSEQFF
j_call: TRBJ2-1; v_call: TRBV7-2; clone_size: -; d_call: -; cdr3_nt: TGTGCCAGCAGCTTAGTGGCGGGTTCTAGCTCCTACAATGAGCAGTTCTTC; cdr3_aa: CASSLVAGSSSYNEQFF
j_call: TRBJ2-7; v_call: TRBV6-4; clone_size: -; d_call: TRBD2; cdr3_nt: TGTGCCAGCAGTGATACTAGCGGGAGTGCGTCCTACGAGCAGTACTTC; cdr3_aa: CASSDTSGSASYEQYF
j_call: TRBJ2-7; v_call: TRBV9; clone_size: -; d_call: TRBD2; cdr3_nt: TGTGCCAGCAGCGCCTCCCGTAGCGGGTTTATCTACGAGCAGTACTTC; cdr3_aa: CASSASRSGFIYEQYF
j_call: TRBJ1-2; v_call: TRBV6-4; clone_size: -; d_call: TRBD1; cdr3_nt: TGTGCCAGCAGCCCGGGACAGGGGGCTGAAGGCTACACCTTC; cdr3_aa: CASSPGQGAEGYTF
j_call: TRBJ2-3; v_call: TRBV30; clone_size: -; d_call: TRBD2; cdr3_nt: TGTGCCTGGAGTCGACTAGCGGGACGGGGAGATACGCAGTATTTT; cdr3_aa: CAWSRLAGRGDTQYF
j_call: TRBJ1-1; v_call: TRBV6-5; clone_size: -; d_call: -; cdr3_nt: TGTGCCAGCAGTTACTGGGGCCAGGGAAGGCAAACTGAAGCTTTCTTT; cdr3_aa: CASSYWGQGRQTEAFF
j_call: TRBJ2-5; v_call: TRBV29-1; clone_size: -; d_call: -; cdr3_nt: TGCAGCGCACGGACAGCGCCAGCGCAAGAGACCCAGTACTTC; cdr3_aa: CSARTAPAQETQYF
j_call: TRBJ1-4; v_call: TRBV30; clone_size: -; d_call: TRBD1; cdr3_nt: TGTGCCTGGGACCTCCCGGGACAGCCTAATGAAAAACTGTTTTTT; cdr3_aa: CAWDLPGQPNEKLFF
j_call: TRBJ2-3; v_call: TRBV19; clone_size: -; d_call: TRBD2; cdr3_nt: TGTGCCAGTAGCAGGACTAGCGGCGTTCTAGATACGCAGTATTTT; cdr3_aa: CASSRTSGVLDTQYF
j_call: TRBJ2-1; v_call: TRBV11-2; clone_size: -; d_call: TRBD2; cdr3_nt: TGTGCCAGCGATCCGGGACTAGCGGAAGAGCAGTTCTTC; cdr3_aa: CASDPGLAEEQFF
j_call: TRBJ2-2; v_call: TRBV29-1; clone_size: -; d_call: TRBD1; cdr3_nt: TGCAGCGTTGCACGGGGACAGGGGTCTGCGAGGGAGCTGTTTTTT; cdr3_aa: CSVARGQGSARELFF
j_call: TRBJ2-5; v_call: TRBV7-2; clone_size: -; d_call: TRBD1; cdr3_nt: TGTGCCAGCAGCTTAGCAAGGACAGGGGGTCAAGAGACCCAGTACTTC; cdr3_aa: CASSLARTGGQETQYF
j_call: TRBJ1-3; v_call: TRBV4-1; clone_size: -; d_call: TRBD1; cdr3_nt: TGCGCCAGCAGCCGAAATACAGGGGGCGGTGGAAACACCATATATTTT; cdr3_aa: CASSRNTGGGGNTIYF
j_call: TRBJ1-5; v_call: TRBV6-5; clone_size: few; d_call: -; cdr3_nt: TGTGCCAGCAGTTACGCGAACAATCAGCCCCAGCATTTT; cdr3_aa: CASSYANNQPQHF
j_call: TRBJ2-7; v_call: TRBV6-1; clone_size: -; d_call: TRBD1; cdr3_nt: TGTGCCAGCAGGGCCCCGACAGGGGGTCAATACGAGCAGTACTTC; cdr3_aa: CASRAPTGGQYEQYF
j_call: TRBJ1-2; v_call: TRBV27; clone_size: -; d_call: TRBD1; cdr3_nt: TGTGCCAGCAGTCCGAGACAGGGAAGGTATGGCTACACCTTC; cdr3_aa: CASSPRQGRYGYTF
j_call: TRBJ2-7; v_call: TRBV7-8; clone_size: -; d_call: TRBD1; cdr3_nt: TGTGCCAGCAGCTCCGAAGGGACAGGGGTTGCCTACGAGCAGTACTTC; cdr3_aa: CASSSEGTGVAYEQYF
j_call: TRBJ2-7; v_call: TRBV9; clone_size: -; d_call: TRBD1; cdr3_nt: TGTGCCAGCAGCCCAACAGGGGCCTACGAGCAGTACTTC; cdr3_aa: CASSPTGAYEQYF
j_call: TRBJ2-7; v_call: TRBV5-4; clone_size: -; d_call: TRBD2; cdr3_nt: TGTGCCAGCAGCTTGGGGGGAGGGCCACAGTCCGAGCAGTACTTC; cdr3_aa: CASSLGGGPQSEQYF
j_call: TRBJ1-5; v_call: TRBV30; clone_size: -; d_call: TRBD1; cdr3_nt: TGTGCCTGGAGGGAAGGGACAGGGGGCGGGCAGCCCCAGCATTTT; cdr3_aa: CAWREGTGGGQPQHF
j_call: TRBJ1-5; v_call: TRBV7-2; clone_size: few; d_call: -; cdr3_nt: TGTGCCAGCAGCTTAGTACAGGGCAATCAGCCCCAGCATTTT; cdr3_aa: CASSLVQGNQPQHF
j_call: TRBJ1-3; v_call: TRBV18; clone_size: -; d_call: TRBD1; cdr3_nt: TGTGCCAGCTCACCACCTACAGGGGCTGGAAACACCATATATTTT; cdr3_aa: CASSPPTGAGNTIYF
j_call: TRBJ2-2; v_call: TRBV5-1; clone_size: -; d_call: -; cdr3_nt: TGCGCCAGCAGCTTCCCCAGGGGGAACACCGGGGAGCTGTTTTTT; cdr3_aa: CASSFPRGNTGELFF
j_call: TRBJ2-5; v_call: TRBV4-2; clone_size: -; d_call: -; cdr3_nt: TGTGCCAGCAGCCGCAGGGGAGAGACCCAGTACTTC; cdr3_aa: CASSRRGETQYF
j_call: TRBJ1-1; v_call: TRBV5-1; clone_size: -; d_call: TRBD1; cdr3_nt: TGCGCCAGCAGCCCTGGGGACAGGCACACTGAAGCTTTCTTT; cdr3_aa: CASSPGDRHTEAFF
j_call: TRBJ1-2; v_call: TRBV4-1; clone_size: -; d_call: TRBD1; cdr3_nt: TGCGCCAGCAGCCAAGAGGACAGGGCAGGCGATGGCTACACCTTC; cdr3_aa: CASSQEDRAGDGYTF
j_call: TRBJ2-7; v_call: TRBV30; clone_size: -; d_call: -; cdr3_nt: TGTGCCTGGAGCTTAGAGCACGAGCAGTACTTC; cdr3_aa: CAWSLEHEQYF
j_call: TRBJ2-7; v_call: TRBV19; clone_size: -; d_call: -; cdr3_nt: TGTGCCAGTAGTATAGAGGCGGGGTTCTACGAGCAGTACTTC; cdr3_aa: CASSIEAGFYEQYF
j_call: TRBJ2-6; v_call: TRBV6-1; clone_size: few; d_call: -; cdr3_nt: TGTGCCAGCACGGGGGAACTCTCTGGGGCCAACGTCCTGACTTTC; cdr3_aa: CASTGELSGANVLTF
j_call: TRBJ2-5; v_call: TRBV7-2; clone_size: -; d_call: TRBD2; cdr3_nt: TGTGCCAGCAGCTTAGTCCTCGAGGGCGGGAGGCCCGCCACGGGGACCCAGTACTTC; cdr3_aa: CASSLVLEGGRPATGTQYF
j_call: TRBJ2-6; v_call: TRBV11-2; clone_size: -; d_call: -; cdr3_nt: TGTGCCAGCGGGTTAGGTAGGGGACACTCTGGGGCCAACGTCCTGACTTTC; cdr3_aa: CASGLGRGHSGANVLTF
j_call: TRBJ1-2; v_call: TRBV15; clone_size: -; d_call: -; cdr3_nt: TGTGCCACCAGCAGAGTCGCGACTAACTATGGCTACACCTTC; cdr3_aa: CATSRVATNYGYTF
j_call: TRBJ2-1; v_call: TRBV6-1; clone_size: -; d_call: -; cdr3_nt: TGTGCCAGCAGTGAACCCCAGGGGTATGGGAATGAGCAGTTCTTC; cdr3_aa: CASSEPQGYGNEQFF
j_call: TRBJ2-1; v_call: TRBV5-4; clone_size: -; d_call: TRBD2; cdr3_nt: TGTGCCAGCAGCAGCTGGACTAGCGGGAGAAGCTCCTACAATGAGCAGTTCTTC; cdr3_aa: CASSSWTSGRSSYNEQFF
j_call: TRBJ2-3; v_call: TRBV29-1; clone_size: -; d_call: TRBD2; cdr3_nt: TGCAGCGTTGAAGGGCCTAGCGGGAGGACTTCATTTAGCACAGATACGCAGTATTTT; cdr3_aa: CSVEGPSGRTSFSTDTQYF
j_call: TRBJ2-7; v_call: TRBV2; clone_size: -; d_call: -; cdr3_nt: TGTGCCGGCAAATTTGGAGGGCGCACCTACGAGCAGTACTTC; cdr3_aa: CAGKFGGRTYEQYF
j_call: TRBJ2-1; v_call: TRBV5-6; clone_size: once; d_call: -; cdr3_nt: TGTGCCAGCAGCTTGGGTATGTATATCTACAATGAGCAGTTCTTC; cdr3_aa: CASSLGMYIYNEQFF
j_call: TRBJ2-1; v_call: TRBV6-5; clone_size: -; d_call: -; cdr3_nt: TGTGCCAGCAGTATATACAATGAGCAGTTCTTC; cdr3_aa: CASSIYNEQFF
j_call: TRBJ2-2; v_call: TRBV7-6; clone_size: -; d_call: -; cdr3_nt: TGTGCCAGCAGCTTACAGGGGAACACCGGGGAGCTGTTTTTT; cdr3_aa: CASSLQGNTGELFF
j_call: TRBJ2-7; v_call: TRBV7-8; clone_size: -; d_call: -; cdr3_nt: TGTGCCAGCAGCATAGACAGAGCCTACGAGCAGTACTTC; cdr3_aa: CASSIDRAYEQYF
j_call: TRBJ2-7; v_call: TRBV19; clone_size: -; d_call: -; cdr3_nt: TGTGCCAGTAGTAGGGCCGGCGAGAGCTCCTACGAGCAGTACTTC; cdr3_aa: CASSRAGESSYEQYF
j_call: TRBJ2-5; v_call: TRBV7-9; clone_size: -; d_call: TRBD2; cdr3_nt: TGTGCCAGCAGCTTAATTTGGACGGGGGAGGGAGAAGAGACCCAGTACTTC; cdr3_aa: CASSLIWTGEGEETQYF
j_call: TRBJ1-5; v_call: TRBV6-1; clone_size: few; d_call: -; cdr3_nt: TGTGCCAGCAGTGAAACGACAGGCGGGGGCCAGCCCCAGCATTTT; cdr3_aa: CASSETTGGGQPQHF
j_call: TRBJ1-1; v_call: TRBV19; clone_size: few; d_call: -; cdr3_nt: TGTGCCAGTAGAAGACAGCCGTCGGACACTGAAGCTTTCTTT; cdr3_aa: CASRRQPSDTEAFF